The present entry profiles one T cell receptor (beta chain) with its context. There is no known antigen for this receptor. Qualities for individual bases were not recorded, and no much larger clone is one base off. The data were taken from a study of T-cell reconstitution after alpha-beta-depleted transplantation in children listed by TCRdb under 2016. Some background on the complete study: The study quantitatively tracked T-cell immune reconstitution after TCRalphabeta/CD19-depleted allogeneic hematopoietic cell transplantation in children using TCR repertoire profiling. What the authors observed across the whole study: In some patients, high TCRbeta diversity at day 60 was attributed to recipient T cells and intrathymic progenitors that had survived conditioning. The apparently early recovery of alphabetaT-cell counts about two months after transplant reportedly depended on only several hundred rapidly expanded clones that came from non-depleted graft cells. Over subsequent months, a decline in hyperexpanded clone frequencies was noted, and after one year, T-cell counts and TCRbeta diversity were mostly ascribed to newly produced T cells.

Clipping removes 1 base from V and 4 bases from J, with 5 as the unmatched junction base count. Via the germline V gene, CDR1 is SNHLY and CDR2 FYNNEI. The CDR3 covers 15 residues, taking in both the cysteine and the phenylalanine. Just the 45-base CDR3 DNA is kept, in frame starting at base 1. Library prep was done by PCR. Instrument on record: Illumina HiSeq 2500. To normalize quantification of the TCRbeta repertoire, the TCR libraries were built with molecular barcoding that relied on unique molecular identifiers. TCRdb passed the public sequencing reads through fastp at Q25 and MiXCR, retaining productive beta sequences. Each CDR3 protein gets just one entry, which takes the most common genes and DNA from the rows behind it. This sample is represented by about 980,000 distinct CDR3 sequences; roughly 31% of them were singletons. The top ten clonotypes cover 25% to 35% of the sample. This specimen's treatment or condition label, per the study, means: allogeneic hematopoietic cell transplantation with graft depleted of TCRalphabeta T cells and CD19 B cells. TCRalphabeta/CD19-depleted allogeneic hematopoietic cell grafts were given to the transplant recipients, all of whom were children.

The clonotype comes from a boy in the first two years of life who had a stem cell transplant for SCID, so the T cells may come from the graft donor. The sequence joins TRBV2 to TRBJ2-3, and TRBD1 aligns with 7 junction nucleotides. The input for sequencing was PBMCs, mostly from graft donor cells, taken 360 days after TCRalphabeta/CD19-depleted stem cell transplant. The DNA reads TGTGCCAGCAGTGAAGAGGGGGCTACCTCAGATACGCAGTATTTT. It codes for CASSEEGATSDTQYF.